Below are 14 T cell receptor beta chains sequenced from a single sample in a study of blood T cell repertoires in COVID-19. This table comes from immunoSEQ multiplex PCR, and its TCRdb copy is limited to in-frame clones, with some not included. The sample lists roughly 290,000 clones; about 89% were seen once. The sequencing input was peripheral blood. The source of these receptors is a woman between 45 and 65 years old who had recovered from COVID-19.

The rearrangement links TRBV3-1 (or the pseudogene TRBV3-2) to TRBJ2-2, with 8 bases matching TRBD2. This CDR3 has 16 amino acids. Looked up from germline, CDR1 is LGHDT and CDR2 is YNNKEL (reference sequence). J was trimmed by 5 bases and V by 2 bases; bases with no gene match: 7. CDR3 sequence reads: CASSQRAGVNTGELFF. The CDR3 DNA reads as TGTGCCAGCAGCCAAAGAGCGGGAGTTAATACCGGGGAGCTGTTTTTT.

The J gene is TRBJ2-3, the V gene TRBV5-1, with 7 bases that match TRBD2. The CDR3 is 16 residues long. The V and J ends lost 0 bases and 1 base, in that order; junction bases with no gene match: 5. From germline, CDR1 is SGHRS and CDR2 YFSETQ. CDR3 sequence: CASSLDAAGGTDTQYF. CDR3 coding DNA: TGCGCCAGCAGCTTGGATGCCGCGGGGGGCACAGATACGCAGTATTTT.

The chain couples TRBV7-9 to TRBJ2-5; 9 bases are shared with TRBD2. Germline V gives CDR1 SEHNR, CDR2 FQNEAQ (reference sequence). This CDR3 is built from 16 residues. V was pared by 4 bases and J by 2 bases, with 8 bases of the junction left unmatched. The CDR3 is CASSSSFLAGQETQYF. The CDR3 bases are TGTGCCAGCAGCTCCTCTTTCCTAGCGGGACAAGAGACCCAGTACTTC.

The V and J genes are TRBV30 and TRBJ2-1, with TRBD1 as a possible D gene (6 bases). The CDR3 spans 11 residues. Germline CDR1 GTSNPN, CDR2 SVGIG (reference sequence). The V gene lost 1 base and the J gene lost 8 bases, with 6 bases spanning the gap. CDR3 sequence (DNA): TGTGCCTGGAGTGGGGGGCATGAGCAGTTCTTC. Encoded protein: CAWSGGHEQFF.

The V call is TRBV7-8, the J call TRBJ2-5; no clear D gene. Germline CDR1 reads SGHVS; CDR2 reads FQNEAQ. This CDR3 is built from 14 residues. With 5 bases removed from V and 7 bases from J, the gap between germline ends came to 17 bases. The CDR3 region is CASSPSRVQVTQYF. In DNA, the CDR3 is TGTGCCAGCAGCCCGAGTCGAGTTCAGGTGACCCAGTACTTC.

V usage is TRBV7-9 and J usage is TRBJ1-2, with 10 bases fitting TRBD1. V gave up 3 bases and J gave up 1 base; unmatched junction bases: 8. CDR1 and CDR2 from the germline V gene are SEHNR and FQNEAQ (reference sequence). The CDR3 has 17 residues. CDR3 sequence reads: CASSFISTGGFNYGYTF. The CDR3 DNA sequence: TGTGCCAGCAGCTTCATCTCGACAGGGGGCTTTAACTATGGCTACACCTTC.

V usage is TRBV7-9 and J usage is TRBJ1-4, with 8 positions matching TRBD1. Trimming at V came to 5 bases and at J to 6 bases, leaving 8 bases not matched to a gene. Germline lookup yields CDR1 SEHNR and CDR2 FQNEAQ (reference sequence). The length of the CDR3 is 15 residues. CDR3 sequence: CASSPRTGWHEKLFF. CDR3 coding DNA: TGTGCCAGCAGCCCCCGGACAGGGTGGCATGAAAAACTGTTTTTT. Using reference TRBV7-9 and TRBJ1-4 for the parts outside the CDR3, the full variable domain is DTGVSQNPRHKITKRGQNVTFRCDPISEHNRLYWYRQTLGQGPEFLTYFQNEAQLEKSRLLSDRFSAERPKGSFSTLEIQRTEQGDSAMYLCASSPRTGWHEKLFFGSGTQLSVL.

The CDR3 loop reads CASSPGLGQGYGYTF. The CDR3 DNA sequence: TGTGCCAGCAGCCCCGGTCTTGGGCAGGGCTATGGCTACACCTTC. The rearrangement uses TRBV7-8 and TRBJ1-2; the D gene is possibly TRBD1 (5 bases). Germline-derived CDR1 and CDR2 are SGHVS and FQNEAQ. V dropped 5 bases and J dropped 4 bases, with 17 bases sitting between them. This CDR3 has 15 residues.

The genes are TRBV9 and TRBJ1-1; 7 bases align to TRBD1. Per germline, CDR1 SGDLS and CDR2 YYNGEE. The CDR3 totals 15 residues. The J segment lost 4 bases and the V segment lost 0 bases, leaving 6 bases of the junction unmatched. CDR3 protein: CASSVEARGFTEAFF. CDR3 nucleotide sequence: TGTGCCAGCAGCGTAGAAGCCAGGGGGTTCACTGAAGCTTTCTTT.

V and J are TRBV28 and TRBJ2-7; 7 positions match TRBD1. V dropped 3 bases and J dropped 1; count of bases not matched to a gene: 6. The CDR3 loop spans 15 amino acids. Germline loops: CDR1 MDHEN, CDR2 SYDVKM. The DNA for the CDR3 is TGTGCCAGCAGTTTCCAGTCAGGGGGATCCTACGAGCAGTACTTC. It yields the protein CASSFQSGGSYEQYF.

This clone was detected ten times or more. The chain couples TRBV27 to TRBJ1-1; weak D call: TRBD1 (6 bases). The CDR3 sequence is 14 residues long. Per the germline V gene, CDR1 is MNHEY and CDR2 is SMNVEV (reference sequence). V dropped 6 bases and J dropped 1 base, with 12 bases sitting between them. CDR3: CASRYKQGNTEAFF. The CDR3 DNA reads as TGTGCCAGCAGATATAAACAGGGGAACACTGAAGCTTTCTTT.

The chain recombines TRBV7-2 with TRBJ1-1, with TRBD1 identical over 8 bases. The CDR3 is 18 amino acids. Germline V gene sequence: CDR1 SGHTA, CDR2 FQGNSA. Losses at the gene ends were 1 base for V and 3 bases for J; bases not matched to a gene: 13. Written as DNA, the CDR3 is TGTGCCAGCAGCTTAGTGACAGGGGTTTTCGCGGGGGACACTGAAGCTTTCTTT. It translates to CASSLVTGVFAGDTEAFF.

This rearrangement joins TRBV5-1 to TRBJ2-3, with 13 positions matching TRBD2. CDR3 length: 17 residues. The germline V gene encodes CDR1 SGHRS and CDR2 YFSETQ. J was trimmed by 1 base and V by 3 bases; bases with no gene match: 5. CDR3 coding DNA: TGCGCCAGCAGCTCCGGGACTAGCGGGATGGGCACAGATACGCAGTATTTT. Translated, it gives CASSSGTSGMGTDTQYF.

This rearrangement joins TRBV7-2 to TRBJ2-7, with TRBD2 identical over 7 bases. The J segment lost 6 bases and the V segment lost 7 bases, leaving 15 bases of the junction unmatched. CDR3 length: 15 amino acids. The germline gives CDR1 SGHTA, CDR2 FQGNSA. The CDR3 nucleotides read TGTGCCAGCACGCGGGAGTCCGGCACCGCCTCCGAGCAGTACTTC. It specifies CASTRESGTASEQYF.